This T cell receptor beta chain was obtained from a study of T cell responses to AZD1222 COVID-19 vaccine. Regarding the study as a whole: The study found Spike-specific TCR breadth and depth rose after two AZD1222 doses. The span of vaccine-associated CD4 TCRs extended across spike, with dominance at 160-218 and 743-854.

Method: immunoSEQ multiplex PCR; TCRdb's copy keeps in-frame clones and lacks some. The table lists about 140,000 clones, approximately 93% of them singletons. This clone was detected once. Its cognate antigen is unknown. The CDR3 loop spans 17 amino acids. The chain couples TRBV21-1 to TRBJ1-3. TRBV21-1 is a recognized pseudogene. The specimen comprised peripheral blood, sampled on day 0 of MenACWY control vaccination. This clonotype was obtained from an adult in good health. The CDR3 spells CASSNTLPGGSGNTIYF. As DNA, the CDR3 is TGTGCCAGCAGCAACACCCTCCCCGGGGGGTCTGGAAACACCATATATTTT.